The source of this TCR beta chain is a study of blood T cell repertoires in COVID-19. Background on the study: Specimens from acute and convalescent COVID-19 originated in the United States, Italy and Spain. T cells, B-cell-depleted T cells, or PBMCs provided the cDNA or gDNA that served as material.

Germline-derived CDR1 and CDR2 are SGHVS and FNYEAQ. J was trimmed by 7 bases and V by 5 bases; bases with no gene match: 11. The CDR3 length is 16 residues. The authors' processing: Amplification with reference gene primers provided the estimates of nucleated cell counts. The repertoire was sequenced with immunoSEQ multiplex PCR; TCRdb's copy has only in-frame clones and lacks some. D and trimming were read from the DNA, whereas the V and J calls and clone size are those reported in that table. The sample contains 150,000 to 200,000 clones, 79% of which appear only once. This clone has just one count.

The receptor was derived from a man in his sixties with active or convalescent COVID-19. The V and J genes are TRBV7-6 and TRBJ2-1, with TRBD2 identical over 10 bases. The sample taken for sequencing was peripheral blood. As DNA, the CDR3 is TGTGCCAGCAGCCCCACTCCGAGCGGGAGGGGGAATGAGCAGTTCTTC. Translation: CASSPTPSGRGNEQFF. The entire variable domain, with the rest obtained from reference TRBV7-6 and TRBJ2-1, is as follows: GAGVSQSPRYKVTKRGQDVALRCDPISGHVSLYWYRQALGQGPEFLTYFNYEAQQDKSGLPNDRFSAERPEGSISTLTIQRTEQRDSAMYRCASSPTPSGRGNEQFFGPGTRLTVL.